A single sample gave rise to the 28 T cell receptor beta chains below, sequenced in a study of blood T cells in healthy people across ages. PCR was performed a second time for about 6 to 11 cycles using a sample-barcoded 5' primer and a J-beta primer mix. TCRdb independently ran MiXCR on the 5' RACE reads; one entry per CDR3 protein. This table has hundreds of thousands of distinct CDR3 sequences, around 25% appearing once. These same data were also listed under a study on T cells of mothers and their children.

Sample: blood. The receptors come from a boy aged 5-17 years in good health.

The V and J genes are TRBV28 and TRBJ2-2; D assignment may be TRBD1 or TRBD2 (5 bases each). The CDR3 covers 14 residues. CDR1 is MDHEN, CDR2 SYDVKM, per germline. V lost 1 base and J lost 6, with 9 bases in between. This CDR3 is CASSLYRDAGELFF. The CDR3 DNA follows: TGTGCCAGCAGTTTATACCGGGACGCCGGGGAGCTGTTTTTT.

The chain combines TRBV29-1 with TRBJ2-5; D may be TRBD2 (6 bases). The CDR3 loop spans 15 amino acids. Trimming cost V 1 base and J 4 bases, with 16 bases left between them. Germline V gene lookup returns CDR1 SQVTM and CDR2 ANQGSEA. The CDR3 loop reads CSVEGAGNGVETQYF. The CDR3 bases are TGCAGCGTTGAAGGGGCGGGGAATGGGGTAGAGACCCAGTACTTC.

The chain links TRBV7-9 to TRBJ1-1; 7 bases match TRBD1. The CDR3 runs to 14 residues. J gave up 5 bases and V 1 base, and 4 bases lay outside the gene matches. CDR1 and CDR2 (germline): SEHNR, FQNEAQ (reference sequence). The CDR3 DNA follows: TGTGCCAGCAGCTTAGTACAACAGGGGACTGAAGCTTTCTTT. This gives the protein CASSLVQQGTEAFF.

CDR3 sequence (DNA): TGCGCCAGCAGCTTGACCGGGGGCCATCGCGAGCAGTACTTC. Translation gives CASSLTGGHREQYF. The rearrangement joins TRBV5-1 to TRBJ2-5, with D perhaps assigned TRBD1 or TRBD2 (6 bases each). The J call may be mistaken, given a closer DNA end match to TRBJ2-7. The CDR3 sequence is 14 residues long. CDR1 SGHRS and CDR2 YFSETQ come from the germline V gene.

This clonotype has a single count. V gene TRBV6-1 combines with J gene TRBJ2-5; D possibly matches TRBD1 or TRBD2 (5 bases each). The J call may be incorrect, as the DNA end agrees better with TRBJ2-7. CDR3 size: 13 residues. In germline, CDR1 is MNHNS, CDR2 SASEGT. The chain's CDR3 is CASSRDDYYEQYF. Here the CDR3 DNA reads TGTGCCAGCAGCCGGGACGATTATTACGAGCAGTACTTC.

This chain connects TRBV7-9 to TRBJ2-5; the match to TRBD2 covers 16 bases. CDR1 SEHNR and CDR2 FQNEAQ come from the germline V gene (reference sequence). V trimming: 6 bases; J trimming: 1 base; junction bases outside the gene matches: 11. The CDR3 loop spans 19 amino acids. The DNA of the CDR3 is TGTGCCAGCAGGTTTCAAGGGACTAGCGGGGGGGATCTCCAAGAGACCCAGTACTTC. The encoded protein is CASRFQGTSGGDLQETQYF.

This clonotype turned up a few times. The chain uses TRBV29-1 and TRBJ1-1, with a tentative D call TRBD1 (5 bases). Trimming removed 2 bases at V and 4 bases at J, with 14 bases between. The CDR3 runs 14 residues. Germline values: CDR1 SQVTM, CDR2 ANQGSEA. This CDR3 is CSVEPDTGGTEAFF. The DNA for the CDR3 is TGCAGCGTTGAACCCGACACGGGGGGCACTGAAGCTTTCTTT.

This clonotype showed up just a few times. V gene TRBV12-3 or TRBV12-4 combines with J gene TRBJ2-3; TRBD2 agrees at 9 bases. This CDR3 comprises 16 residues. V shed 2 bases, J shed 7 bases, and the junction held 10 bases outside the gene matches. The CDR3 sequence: CASSLPASGERNTQYF. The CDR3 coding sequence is TGTGCCAGCAGTTTACCCGCTAGCGGGGAGCGGAATACGCAGTATTTT.

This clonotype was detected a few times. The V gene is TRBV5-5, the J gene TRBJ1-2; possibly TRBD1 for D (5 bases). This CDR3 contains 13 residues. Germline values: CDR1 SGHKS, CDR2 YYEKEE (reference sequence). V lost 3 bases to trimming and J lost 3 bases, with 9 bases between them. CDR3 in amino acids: CASSSDNYYGYTF. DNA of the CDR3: TGTGCCAGCAGCTCGGACAACTACTATGGCTACACCTTC.

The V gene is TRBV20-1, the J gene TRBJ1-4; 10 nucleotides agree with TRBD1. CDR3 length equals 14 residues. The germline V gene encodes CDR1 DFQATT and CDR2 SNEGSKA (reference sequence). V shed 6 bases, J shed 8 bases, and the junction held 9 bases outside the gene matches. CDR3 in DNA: TGCAGTGCACTACCGGGACAGGGGCACGAAAAACTGTTTTTT. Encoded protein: CSALPGQGHEKLFF.

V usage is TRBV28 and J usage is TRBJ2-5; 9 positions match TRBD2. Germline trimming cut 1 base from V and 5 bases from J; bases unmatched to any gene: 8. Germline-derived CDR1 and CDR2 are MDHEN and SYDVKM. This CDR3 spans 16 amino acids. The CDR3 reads CASSLLGAGGGETQYF. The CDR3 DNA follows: TGTGCCAGCAGTTTATTGGGAGCGGGGGGCGGTGAGACCCAGTACTTC.

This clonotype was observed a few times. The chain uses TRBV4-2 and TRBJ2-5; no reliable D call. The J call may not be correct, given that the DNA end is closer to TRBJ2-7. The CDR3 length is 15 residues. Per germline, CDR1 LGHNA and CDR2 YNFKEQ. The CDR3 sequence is CASSQEDMASYEQYF. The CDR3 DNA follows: TGTGCCAGCAGCCAAGAAGATATGGCTTCCTACGAGCAGTACTTC.

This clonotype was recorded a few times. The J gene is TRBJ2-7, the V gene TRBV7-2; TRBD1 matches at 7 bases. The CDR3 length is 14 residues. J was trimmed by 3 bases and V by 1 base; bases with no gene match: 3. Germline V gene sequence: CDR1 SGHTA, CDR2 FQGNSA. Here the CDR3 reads CASSLEGGLYEQYF. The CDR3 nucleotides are TGTGCCAGCAGCTTAGAAGGGGGCCTCTACGAGCAGTACTTC.

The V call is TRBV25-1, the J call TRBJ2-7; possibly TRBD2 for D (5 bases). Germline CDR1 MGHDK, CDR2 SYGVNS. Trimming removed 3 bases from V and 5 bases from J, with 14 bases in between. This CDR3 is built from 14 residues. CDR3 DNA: TGTGCCAGCAGTGAGTTTAGGGAGTCCGACGAGCAGTACTTC. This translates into CASSEFRESDEQYF.

The CDR3 sequence: CATFSGLLPSYNEQFF. As DNA, the CDR3 is TGTGCCACCTTCTCAGGACTTCTTCCCTCCTACAATGAGCAGTTCTTC. The chain couples TRBV12-3 or TRBV12-4 to TRBJ2-1; weak D call: TRBD2 (5 bases). The V gene lost 10 bases and the J gene lost 0 bases, with 19 bases spanning the gap. This CDR3 has 16 residues.

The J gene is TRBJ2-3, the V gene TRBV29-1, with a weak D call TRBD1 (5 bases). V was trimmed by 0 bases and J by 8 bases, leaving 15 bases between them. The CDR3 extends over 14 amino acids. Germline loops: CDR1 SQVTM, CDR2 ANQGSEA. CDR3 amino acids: CSVEEGQGEGTQYF. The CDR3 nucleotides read TGCAGCGTTGAAGAGGGGCAGGGTGAAGGTACGCAGTATTTT.

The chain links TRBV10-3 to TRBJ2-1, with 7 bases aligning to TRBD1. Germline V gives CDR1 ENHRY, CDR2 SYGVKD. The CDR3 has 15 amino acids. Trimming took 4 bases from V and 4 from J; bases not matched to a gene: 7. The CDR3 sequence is CAISVTGDTYNEQFF. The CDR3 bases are TGTGCCATCAGTGTTACAGGGGACACTTACAATGAGCAGTTCTTC.

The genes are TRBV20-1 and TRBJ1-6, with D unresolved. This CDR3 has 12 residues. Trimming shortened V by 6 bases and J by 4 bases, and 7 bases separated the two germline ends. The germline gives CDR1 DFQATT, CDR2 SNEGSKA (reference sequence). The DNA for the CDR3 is TGCAGTGCCCGGCCTTATAATTCACCCCTCCACTTT. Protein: CSARPYNSPLHF.

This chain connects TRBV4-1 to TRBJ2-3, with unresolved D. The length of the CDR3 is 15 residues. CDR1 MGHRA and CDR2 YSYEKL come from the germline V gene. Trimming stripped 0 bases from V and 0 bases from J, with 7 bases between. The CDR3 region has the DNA TGCGCCAGCAGCCAAGAAGCGACTAGCACAGATACGCAGTATTTT. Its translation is CASSQEATSTDTQYF.

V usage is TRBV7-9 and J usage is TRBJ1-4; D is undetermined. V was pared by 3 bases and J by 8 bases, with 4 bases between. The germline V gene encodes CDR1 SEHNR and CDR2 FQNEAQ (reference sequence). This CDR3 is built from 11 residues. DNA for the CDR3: TGTGCCAGCAGCTTCGAAGAAAAACTGTTTTTT. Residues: CASSFEEKLFF.

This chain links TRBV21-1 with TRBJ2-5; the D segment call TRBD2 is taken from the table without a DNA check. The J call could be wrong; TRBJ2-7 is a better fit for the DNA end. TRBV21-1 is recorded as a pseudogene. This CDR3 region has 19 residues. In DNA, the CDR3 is TGTGCCAGCAGCATCCAAAGGTATTGGCTAGCGGAAAGCTCCTACGAGCAGTACTTC. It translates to CASSIQRYWLAESSYEQYF.

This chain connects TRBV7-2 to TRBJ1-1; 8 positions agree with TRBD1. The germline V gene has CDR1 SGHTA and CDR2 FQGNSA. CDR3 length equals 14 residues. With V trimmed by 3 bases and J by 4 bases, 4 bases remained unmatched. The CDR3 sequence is CASSLTGDRTEAFF. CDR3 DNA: TGTGCCAGCAGCTTGACAGGGGATCGCACTGAAGCTTTCTTT.

The DNA for the CDR3 is TGTGCCAGCGCCCTGGGGCATGTTGCTTATGGCTACACCTTC. Its translation is CASALGHVAYGYTF. The V call is TRBV9, the J call TRBJ1-2; weak D call: TRBD1 (5 bases). Trimming pared 7 bases from V and 5 bases from J, leaving 18 bases between. The CDR3 has 14 residues. Germline CDR1 SGDLS, CDR2 YYNGEE.

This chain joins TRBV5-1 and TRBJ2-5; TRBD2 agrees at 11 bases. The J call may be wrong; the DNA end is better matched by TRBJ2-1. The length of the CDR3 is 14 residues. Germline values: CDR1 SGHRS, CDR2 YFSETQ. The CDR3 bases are TGCGCCAGCAGCAGAACTAGCGGGAGCGGTGAGCAGTTCTTC. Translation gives CASSRTSGSGEQFF.

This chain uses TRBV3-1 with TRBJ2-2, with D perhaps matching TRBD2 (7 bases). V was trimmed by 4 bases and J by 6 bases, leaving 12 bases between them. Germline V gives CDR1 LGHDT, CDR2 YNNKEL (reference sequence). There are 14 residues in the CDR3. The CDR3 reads CASSLGGQAGELFF. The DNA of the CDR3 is TGTGCCAGCAGCCTCGGGGGGCAGGCCGGGGAGCTGTTTTTT.

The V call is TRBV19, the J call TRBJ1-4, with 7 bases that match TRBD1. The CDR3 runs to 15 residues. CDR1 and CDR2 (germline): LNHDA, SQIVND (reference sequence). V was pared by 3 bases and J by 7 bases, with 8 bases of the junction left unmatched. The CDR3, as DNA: TGTGCCAGTAGTATCTGGACAGGCGCGGGTGAAAAACTGTTTTTT. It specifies CASSIWTGAGEKLFF.

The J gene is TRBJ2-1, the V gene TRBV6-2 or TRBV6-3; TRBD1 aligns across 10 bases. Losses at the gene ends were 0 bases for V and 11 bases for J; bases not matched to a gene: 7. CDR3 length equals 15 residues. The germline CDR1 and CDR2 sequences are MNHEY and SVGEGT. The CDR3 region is CASSYSPGQGNKQFF. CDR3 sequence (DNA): TGTGCCAGCAGTTACTCACCGGGACAGGGGAACAAGCAGTTCTTC.

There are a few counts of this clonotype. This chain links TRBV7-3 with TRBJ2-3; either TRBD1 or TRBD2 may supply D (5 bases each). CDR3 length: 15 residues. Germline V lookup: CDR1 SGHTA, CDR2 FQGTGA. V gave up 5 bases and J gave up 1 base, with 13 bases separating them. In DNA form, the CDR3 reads TGTGCCAGCAGCCAGTGGGGGTCTGGCACAGATACGCAGTATTTT. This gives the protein CASSQWGSGTDTQYF.